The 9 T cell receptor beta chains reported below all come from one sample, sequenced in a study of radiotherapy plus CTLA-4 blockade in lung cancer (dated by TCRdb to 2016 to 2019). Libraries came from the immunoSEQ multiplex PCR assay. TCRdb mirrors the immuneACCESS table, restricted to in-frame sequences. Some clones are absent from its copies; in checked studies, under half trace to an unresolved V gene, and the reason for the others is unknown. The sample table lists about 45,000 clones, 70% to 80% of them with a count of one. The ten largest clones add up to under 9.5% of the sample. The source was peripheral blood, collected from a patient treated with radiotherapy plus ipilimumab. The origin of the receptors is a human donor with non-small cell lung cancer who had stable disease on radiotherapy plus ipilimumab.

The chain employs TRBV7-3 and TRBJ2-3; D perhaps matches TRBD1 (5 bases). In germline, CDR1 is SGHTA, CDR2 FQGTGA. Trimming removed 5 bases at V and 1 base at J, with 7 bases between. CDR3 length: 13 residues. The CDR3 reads CASSQGGTDTQYF. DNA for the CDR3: TGTGCCAGCAGCCAAGGGGGCACAGATACGCAGTATTTT. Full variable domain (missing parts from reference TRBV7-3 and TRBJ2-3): GAGVSQTPSNKVTEKGKYVELRCDPISGHTALYWYRQSLGQGPEFLIYFQGTGAADDSGLPNDRFFAVRPEGSVSTLKIQRTERGDSAVYLCASSQGGTDTQYFGPGTRLTVL.

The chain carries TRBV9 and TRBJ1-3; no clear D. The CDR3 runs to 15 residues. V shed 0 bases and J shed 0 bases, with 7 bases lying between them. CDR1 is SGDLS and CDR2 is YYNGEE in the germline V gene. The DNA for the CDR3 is TGTGCCAGCAGCGTAGTCGGAAACTCTGGAAACACCATATATTTT. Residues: CASSVVGNSGNTIYF.

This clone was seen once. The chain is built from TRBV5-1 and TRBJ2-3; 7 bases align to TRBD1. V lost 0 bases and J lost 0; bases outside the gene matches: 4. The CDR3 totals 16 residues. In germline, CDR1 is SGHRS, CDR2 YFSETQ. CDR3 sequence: CASSLATGVSTDTQYF. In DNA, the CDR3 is TGCGCCAGCAGCTTGGCAACAGGGGTGAGCACAGATACGCAGTATTTT.

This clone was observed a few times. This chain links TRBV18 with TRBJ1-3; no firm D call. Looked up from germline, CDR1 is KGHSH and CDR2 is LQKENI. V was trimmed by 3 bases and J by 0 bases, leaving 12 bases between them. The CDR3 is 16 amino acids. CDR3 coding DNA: TGTGCCAGCTCACCGGATGGTTTTGACTCTGGAAACACCATATATTTT. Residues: CASSPDGFDSGNTIYF.

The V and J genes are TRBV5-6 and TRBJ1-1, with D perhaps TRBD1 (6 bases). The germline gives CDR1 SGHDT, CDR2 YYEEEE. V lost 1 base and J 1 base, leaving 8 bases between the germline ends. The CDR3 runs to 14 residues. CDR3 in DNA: TGTGCCAGCAGCTTGTACAGGGCGAACACTGAAGCTTTCTTT. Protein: CASSLYRANTEAFF.

CDR3 loop: CASSSGTGGYQETQYF. For the CDR3, the DNA is TGCGCCAGCAGCTCCGGGACAGGGGGGTACCAAGAGACCCAGTACTTC. The chain joins TRBV5-1 to TRBJ2-5, with TRBD1 identical over 11 bases. V was pared by 3 bases and J by 0 bases, with 4 bases of the junction left unmatched. The CDR3 sequence is 16 residues long. Germline loops: CDR1 SGHRS, CDR2 YFSETQ.

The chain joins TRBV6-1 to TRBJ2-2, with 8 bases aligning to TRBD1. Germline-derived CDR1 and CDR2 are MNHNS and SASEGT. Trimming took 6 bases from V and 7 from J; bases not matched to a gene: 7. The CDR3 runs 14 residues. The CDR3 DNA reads TGTGCCAGCAGCCCGACAGGGGTGGGCGGGGAGCTGTTTTTT. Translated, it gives CASSPTGVGGELFF.

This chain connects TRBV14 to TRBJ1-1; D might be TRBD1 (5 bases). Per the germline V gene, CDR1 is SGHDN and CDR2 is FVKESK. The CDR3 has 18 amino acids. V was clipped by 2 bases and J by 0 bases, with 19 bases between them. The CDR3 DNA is TGTGCCAGCAGCCAAAAAAATTTCGAGGGGAGGATGAACACTGAAGCTTTCTTT. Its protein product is CASSQKNFEGRMNTEAFF. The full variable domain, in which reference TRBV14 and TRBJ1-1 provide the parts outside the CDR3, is EAGVTQFPSHSVIEKGQTVTLRCDPISGHDNLYWYRRVMGKEIKFLLHFVKESKQDESGMPNNRFLAERTGGTYSTLKVQPAELEDSGVYFCASSQKNFEGRMNTEAFFGQGTRLTVV.

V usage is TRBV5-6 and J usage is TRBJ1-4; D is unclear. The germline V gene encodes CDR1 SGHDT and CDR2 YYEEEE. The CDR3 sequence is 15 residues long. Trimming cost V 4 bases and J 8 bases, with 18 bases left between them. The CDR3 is CASSLPGGTGEKLFF. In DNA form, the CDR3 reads TGTGCCAGCAGCCTCCCGGGAGGTACGGGCGAAAAACTGTTTTTT.